This TCR beta chain was found in a study of technical replicates of blood from a handful of donors. Profiled with immunoSEQ multiplex PCR; TCRdb holds only in-frame clones, not every one. The sample lists over 80,000 clones, 95% to 96% occurring once. Germline V gives CDR1 SGHKS, CDR2 YYEKEE (reference sequence). This CDR3 has 14 amino acids. Between the trimmed V and J ends, which lost 4 bases and 4 bases, there was a span of 12 bases. The material sequenced was T cells isolated from PBMCs. This chain joins TRBV5-5 and TRBJ2-1; D is perhaps TRBD2 (6 bases). The receptor was isolated from a human donor in good health. CDR3 sequence: CASSRGGTYNEQFF. CDR3 bases: TGTGCCAGCAGCCGAGGTGGGACTTACAATGAGCAGTTCTTC.